Below, one TCR beta chain is given with its context. Its antigen is as yet unknown. The V segment lost 3 bases and the J segment 3 bases; nucleotides outside the gene matches: 8. Germline CDR1 and CDR2: LNHDA and SQIVND (reference sequence). There are 15 residues in the CDR3. Generated by immunoSEQ multiplex PCR, the TCRdb table keeps only in-frame clones and is missing some. This sample has some 1,100,000 clones, with around 82% found just once. This sample was included in a study of shared clonotypes between healthy human individuals. Study findings and constraints: The sole specimen, blood, was sampled, and tissue repertoires likely differ. Sharing across four donors was seen in roughly 5.2% of naive CD4 clonotypes. Naive subsets typically showed greater estimated richness than memory subsets.

This TCR was recovered from a man between 18 and 35 years old in good health. Some clones in this sample may be carry-over from other donors' samples. V gene TRBV19 combines with J gene TRBJ2-7, with 7 bases identical to TRBD2. Sequencing used memory CD4+ T cells from PBMCs. Regarding subset: CD45RA-negative fraction. This CDR3 reads CASSIGGSRDYEQYF. The CDR3 DNA reads as TGTGCCAGTAGTATTGGCGGGAGTAGGGACTACGAGCAGTACTTC.